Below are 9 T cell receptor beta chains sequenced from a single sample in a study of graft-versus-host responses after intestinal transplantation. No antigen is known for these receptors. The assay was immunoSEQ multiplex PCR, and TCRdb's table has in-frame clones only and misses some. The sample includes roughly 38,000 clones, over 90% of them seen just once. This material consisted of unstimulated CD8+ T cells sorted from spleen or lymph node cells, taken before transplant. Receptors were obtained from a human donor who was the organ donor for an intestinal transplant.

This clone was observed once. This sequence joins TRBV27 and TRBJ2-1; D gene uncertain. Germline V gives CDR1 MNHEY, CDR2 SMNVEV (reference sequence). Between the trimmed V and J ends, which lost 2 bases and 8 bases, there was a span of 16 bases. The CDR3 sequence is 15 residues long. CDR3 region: CASSLRIGWVDEQFF. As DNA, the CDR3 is TGTGCCAGCAGTTTAAGGATTGGGTGGGTAGATGAGCAGTTCTTC.

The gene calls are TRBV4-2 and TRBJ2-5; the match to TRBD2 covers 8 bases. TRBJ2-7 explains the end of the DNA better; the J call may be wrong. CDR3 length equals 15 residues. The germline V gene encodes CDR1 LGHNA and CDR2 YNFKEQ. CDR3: CASSYHSGETYEQYF. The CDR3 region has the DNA TGTGCCAGCAGCTACCATAGCGGGGAAACCTACGAGCAGTACTTC.

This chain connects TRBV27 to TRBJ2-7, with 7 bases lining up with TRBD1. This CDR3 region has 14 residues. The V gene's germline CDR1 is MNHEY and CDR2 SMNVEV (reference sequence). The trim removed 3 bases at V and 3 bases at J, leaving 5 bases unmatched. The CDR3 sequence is CASSFNRGYYEQYF. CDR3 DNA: TGTGCCAGCAGTTTTAACAGGGGATACTACGAGCAGTACTTC.

The CDR3 coding sequence is TGTGCCAGCACCGAGCGGGGGTTGGTGCGCGAGCAGTACTTC. Translated, it gives CASTERGLVREQYF. The chain employs TRBV28 and TRBJ2-5; TRBD2 matches 8 bases. The J call may be wrong; the DNA end is better matched by TRBJ2-7. The CDR3 has 14 amino acids. CDR1 and CDR2 (germline): MDHEN, SYDVKM.

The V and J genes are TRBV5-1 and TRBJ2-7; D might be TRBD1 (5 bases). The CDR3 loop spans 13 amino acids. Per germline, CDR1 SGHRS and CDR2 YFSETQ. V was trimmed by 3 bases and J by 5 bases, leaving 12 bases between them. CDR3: CASSWTPTDEQYF. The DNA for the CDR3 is TGCGCCAGCAGCTGGACACCCACCGACGAGCAGTACTTC.

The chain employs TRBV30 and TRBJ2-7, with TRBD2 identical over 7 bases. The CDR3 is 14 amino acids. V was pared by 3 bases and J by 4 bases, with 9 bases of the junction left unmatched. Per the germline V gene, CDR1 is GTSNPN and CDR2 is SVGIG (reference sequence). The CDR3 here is CAWRVGGERYEQYF. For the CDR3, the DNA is TGTGCCTGGAGGGTGGGGGGGGAGAGGTACGAGCAGTACTTC.

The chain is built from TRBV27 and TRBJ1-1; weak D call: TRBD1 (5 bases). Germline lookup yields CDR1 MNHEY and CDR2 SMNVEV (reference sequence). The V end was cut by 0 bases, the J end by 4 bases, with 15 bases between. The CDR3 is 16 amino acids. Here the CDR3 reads CASSLSGWGPGTEAFF. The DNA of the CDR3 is TGTGCCAGCAGTTTATCGGGGTGGGGCCCTGGCACTGAAGCTTTCTTT.

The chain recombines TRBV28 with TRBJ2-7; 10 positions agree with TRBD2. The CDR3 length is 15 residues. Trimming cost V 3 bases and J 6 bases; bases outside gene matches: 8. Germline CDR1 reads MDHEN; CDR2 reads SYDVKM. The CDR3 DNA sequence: TGTGCCAGCAGTTTGGGGGCTAGCGGGAGTAGCGAGCAGTACTTC. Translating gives CASSLGASGSSEQYF.

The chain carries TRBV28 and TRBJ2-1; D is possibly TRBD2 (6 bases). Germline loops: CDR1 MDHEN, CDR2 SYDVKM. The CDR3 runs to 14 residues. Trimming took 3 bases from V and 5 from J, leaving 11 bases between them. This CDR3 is CASSFVGEDNEQFF. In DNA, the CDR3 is TGTGCCAGCAGTTTTGTGGGGGAGGACAATGAGCAGTTCTTC.